These T cell receptor beta chains were read from a single sample in a study of beta chain features in type 1 diabetes. The data were produced by immunoSEQ multiplex PCR, yet TCRdb's version contains in-frame clones alone and is incomplete. Of 150,000 to 190,000 clones in the sample, about 8.1% were seen once. Sequencing input: central memory CD4+ T cells from blood. These receptors were taken from a man aged 18 to 29 in good health. CDR3s leave out the opening cysteine and the closing phenylalanine or tryptophan. The order of the fields is clone size, J gene, V gene, CDR3 protein. Expanded clones get a size class; other rows say once, few or many, or leave the size out.

few TRBJ1-1 TRBV29-1 SARPNTEAF
- TRBJ2-2 TRBV5-4 ASSLEGQGPGELF
- TRBJ1-5 TRBV28 ASRTGGSSNQPQH
- TRBJ2-5 TRBV20-1 SGDNQETQY
- TRBJ2-3 TRBV23-1 ASCARFSSGSRPDTQY
few TRBJ2-7 TRBV28 ASKIGGQEQY
many TRBJ2-1 TRBV4-2 ASSQRAQTINYNEQF
few TRBJ2-5 TRBV11-2 ASTRGGRQETQY
- TRBJ2-5 TRBV7-9 ASSSGTAREKTQY
few TRBJ1-1 TRBV7-8 ASSRRGGMNTEAF
few TRBJ2-1 TRBV6-5 ASSSTRAAPQF
- TRBJ1-6 TRBV9 ASSVEAGNSPLH
few TRBJ1-2 TRBV28 ASSLGQGFYGYT
many TRBJ2-3 TRBV7-9 ASLAGGQSDTQY
- TRBJ2-2 TRBV7-2 ASSFTQGITGELF
few TRBJ1-5 TRBV5-1 ASSLEAGGGQPQH
- TRBJ2-2 TRBV30 AWSVRGGGELF
few TRBJ1-2 TRBV28 ASSTGTGGGYT
few TRBJ1-5 TRBV6-1 ASTPTDQPQH
many TRBJ1-4 TRBV30 AWSRDSSIKLF
few TRBJ1-1 TRBV7-2 ASSVNRVGTEAF
many TRBJ2-1 TRBV29-1 SVEPSGLPNEQF
many TRBJ2-3 TRBV6-6 ASSPGTQGTDTQY
many TRBJ2-1 TRBV28 ASSPGQGSDNEQF
few TRBJ2-7 TRBV19 ASKQRGPPYEQY
few TRBJ2-2 TRBV6-5 ASGGDTGELF